This T cell receptor beta chain was identified during a study of blood T cell repertoires in COVID-19. Across the study: The cDNA or gDNA used as material had been derived from T cells, B-cell-depleted T cells, or PBMCs.

Only in-frame clones appear in the TCRdb table, and some are missing; sequencing was by immunoSEQ multiplex PCR. There are 100,000 to 150,000 clones in the sample; about nine tenths occur only once, and approximately 4.2% lies in the top ten. J lost 3 bases, V lost 3 bases, and 6 bases had no gene match. This CDR3 is 15 amino acids long. Per the germline V gene, CDR1 is SGDLS and CDR2 is YYNGEE. This clonotype was sampled from a man aged 35 to 55 with acute or convalescent COVID-19. The chain is built from TRBV9 and TRBJ1-2, with 9 bases that match TRBD1. The sample taken for sequencing was peripheral blood. CDR3 amino acids: CASSARTGVDYGYTF. CDR3 DNA sequence: TGTGCCAGCAGCGCTCGGACAGGGGTAGACTATGGCTACACCTTC.